This record looks at one TCR beta chain sequence and its context. Its antigen is currently unknown. The data derive from a study of T cell repertoires and HLA-DP antigens. Study information: In vitro CD4+ alloreactivity was against HeLa-presented HLA-DP.

V gave up 4 bases and J gave up 6 bases, with 13 bases separating them. This CDR3 spans 14 amino acids. Germline assignment: CDR1 MNHEY and CDR2 SMNVEV (reference sequence). This table comes from immunoSEQ multiplex PCR, and its TCRdb copy is limited to in-frame clones, with some not included. The sample lists approximately 110,000 clones, around 92% seen once, with over 0.25% in the top ten. The chain couples TRBV27 to TRBJ2-1, with no clear D. This clonotype originated in a woman under 30 in good health and CMV-seronegative. The sequenced sample consisted of CD4+ T cells from PBMCs. DNA for the CDR3: TGTGCCAGCAGTTCTAGGCCAGCCTCCAATGAGCAGTTCTTC. Encoded protein: CASSSRPASNEQFF.